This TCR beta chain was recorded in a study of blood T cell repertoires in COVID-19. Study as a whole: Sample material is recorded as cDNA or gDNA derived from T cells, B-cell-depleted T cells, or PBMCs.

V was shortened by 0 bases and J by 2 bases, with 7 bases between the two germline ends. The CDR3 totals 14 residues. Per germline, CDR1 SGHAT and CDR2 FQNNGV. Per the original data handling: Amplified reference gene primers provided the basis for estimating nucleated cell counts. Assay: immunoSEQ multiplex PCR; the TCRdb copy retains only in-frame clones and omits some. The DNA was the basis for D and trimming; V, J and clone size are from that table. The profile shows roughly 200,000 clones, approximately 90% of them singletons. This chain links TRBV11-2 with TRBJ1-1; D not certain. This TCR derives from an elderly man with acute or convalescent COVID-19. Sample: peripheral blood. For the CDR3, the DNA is TGTGCCAGCAGCTTAGATAACAGTAACACTGAAGCTTTCTTT. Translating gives CASSLDNSNTEAFF.